This TCR beta chain was found in a study of blood T cell repertoires in COVID-19. Study overall: Sources were T cells, B-cell-depleted T cells, or PBMCs; the material itself was cDNA or gDNA.

V was shortened by 0 bases and J by 4 bases, with 9 bases between the two germline ends. The CDR3 contains 14 residues. Germline CDR1 MNHEY, CDR2 SMNVEV (reference sequence). Data came from immunoSEQ multiplex PCR; TCRdb stores just in-frame clones and leaves some out. This sample has fewer than 350,000 clones, with around 90% found just once. This clone was found once. This chain connects TRBV27 to TRBJ1-2; a possible D gene is TRBD1 (6 bases). The sequence was collected from a woman aged 30 to 39 with acute COVID-19. Sequenced input: PBMCs or T cells enriched from blood (not recorded which). The CDR3 coding sequence is TGTGCCAGCAGTTTATCCGGACAGACCTATGGCTACACCTTC. Amino acid sequence: CASSLSGQTYGYTF.